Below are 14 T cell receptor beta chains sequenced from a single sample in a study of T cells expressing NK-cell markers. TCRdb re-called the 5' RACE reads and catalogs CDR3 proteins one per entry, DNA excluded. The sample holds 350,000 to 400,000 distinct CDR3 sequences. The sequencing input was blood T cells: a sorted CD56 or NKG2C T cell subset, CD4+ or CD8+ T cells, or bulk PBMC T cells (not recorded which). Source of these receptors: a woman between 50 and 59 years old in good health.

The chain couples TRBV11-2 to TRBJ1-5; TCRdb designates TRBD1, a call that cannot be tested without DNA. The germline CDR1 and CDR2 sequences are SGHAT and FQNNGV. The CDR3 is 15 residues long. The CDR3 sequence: CASSLGNREDQPQHF.

CDR3 protein: CASSAQEQNYGYTF. The chain employs TRBV6-1 and TRBJ1-2; TCRdb indicates TRBD1, and absent DNA this call remains unverified. CDR3 length: 14 residues. CDR1 and CDR2 (germline): MNHNS, SASEGT.

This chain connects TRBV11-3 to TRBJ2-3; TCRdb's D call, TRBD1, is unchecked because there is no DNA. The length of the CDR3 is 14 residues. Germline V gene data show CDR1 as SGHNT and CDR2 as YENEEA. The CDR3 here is CASSLSQGSDTQYF.

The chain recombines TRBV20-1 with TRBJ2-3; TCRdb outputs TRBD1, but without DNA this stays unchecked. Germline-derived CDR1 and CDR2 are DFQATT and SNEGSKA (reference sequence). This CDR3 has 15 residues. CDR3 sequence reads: CSADRGQEGTDTQYF.

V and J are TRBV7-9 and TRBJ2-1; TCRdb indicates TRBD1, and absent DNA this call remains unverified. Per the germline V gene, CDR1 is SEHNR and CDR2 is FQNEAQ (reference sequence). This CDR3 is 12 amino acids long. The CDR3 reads CASSPHGGEQFF.

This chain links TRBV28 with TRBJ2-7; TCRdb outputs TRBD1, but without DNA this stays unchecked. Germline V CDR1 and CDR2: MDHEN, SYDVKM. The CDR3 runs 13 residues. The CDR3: CASGAGGPSEQYF.

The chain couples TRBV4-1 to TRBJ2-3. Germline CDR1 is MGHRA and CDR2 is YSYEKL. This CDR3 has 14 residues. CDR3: CASSQVGFTDTQYF.

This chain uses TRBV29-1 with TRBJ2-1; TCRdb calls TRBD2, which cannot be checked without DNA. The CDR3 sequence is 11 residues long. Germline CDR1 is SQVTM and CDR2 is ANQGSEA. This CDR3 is CSASVGGEQFF.

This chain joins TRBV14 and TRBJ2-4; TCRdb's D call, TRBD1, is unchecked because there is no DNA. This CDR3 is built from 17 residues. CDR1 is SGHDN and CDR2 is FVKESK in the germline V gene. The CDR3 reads CASSPSGTEGAKNIQYF.

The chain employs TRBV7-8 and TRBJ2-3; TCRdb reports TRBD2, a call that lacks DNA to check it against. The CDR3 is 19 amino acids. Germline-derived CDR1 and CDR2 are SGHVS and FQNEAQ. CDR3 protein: CASSRFGASGRGFTDTQYF.

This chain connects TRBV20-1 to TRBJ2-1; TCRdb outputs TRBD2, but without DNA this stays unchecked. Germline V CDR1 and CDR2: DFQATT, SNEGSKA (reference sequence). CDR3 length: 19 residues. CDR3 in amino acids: CSARDMLAGGPWSYNEQFF.

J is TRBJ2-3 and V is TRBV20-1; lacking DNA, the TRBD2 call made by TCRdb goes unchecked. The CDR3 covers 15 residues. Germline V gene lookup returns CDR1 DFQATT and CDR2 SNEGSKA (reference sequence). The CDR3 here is CSARDQTSGTVTQYF.

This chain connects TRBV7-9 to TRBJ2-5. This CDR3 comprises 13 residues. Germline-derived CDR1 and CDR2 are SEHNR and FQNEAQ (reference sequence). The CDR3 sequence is CASRQKMGETQYF.

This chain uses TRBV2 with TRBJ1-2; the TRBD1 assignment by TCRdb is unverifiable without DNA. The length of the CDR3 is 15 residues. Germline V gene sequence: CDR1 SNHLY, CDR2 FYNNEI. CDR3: CASSENWAAGYGYTF.